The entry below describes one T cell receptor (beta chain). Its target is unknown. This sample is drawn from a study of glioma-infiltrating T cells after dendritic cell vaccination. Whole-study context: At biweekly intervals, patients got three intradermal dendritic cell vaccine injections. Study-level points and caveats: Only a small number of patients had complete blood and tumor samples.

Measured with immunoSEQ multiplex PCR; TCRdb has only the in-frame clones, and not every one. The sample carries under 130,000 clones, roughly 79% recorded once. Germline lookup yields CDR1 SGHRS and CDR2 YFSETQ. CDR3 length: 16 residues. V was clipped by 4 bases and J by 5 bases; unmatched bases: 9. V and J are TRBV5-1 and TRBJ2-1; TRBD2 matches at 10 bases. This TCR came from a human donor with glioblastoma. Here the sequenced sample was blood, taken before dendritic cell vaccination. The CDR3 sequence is CASSPPPGLAHNEQFF. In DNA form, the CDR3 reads TGCGCCAGCAGCCCCCCGCCGGGACTAGCGCACAATGAGCAGTTCTTC.